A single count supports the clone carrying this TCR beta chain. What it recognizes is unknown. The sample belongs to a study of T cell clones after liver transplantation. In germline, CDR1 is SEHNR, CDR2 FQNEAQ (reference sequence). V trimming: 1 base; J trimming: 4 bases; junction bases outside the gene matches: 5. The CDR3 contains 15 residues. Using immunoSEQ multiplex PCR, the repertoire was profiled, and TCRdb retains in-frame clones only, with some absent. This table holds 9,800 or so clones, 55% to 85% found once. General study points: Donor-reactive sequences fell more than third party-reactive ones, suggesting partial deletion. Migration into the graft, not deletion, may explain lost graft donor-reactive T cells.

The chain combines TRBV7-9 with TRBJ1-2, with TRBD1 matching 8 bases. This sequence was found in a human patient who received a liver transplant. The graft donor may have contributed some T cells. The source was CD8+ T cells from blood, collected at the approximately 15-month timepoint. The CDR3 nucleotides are TGTGCCAGCAGCTTAGGAGACAGGGGTCTCTATGGCTACACCTTC. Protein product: CASSLGDRGLYGYTF.